These T cell receptor beta chains were read from a single sample in a study of T cell responses to AZD1222 COVID-19 vaccine. Sequencing used immunoSEQ multiplex PCR; TCRdb keeps in-frame clones, though not all of them. Among 96,000 or so clones listed, roughly nine tenths were seen once. The sample in question was peripheral blood, obtained on day 0 of AZD1222 vaccination. These receptors were obtained from an adult in good health. Both conserved end residues are part of each CDR3. A D gene is named only where the DNA matches it firmly. Clone size, where shown, is once, few, many, or a class for clones that have expanded.

d_call: NA; v_call: TRBV12-3/TRBV12-4; j_call: TRBJ1-1; clone_size: NA; cdr3_aa: CASAEPGNTEAFF; cdr3_nt: TGTGCCAGCGCTGAACCAGGGAACACTGAAGCTTTCTTT
d_call: NA; v_call: TRBV27; j_call: TRBJ2-1; clone_size: NA; cdr3_aa: CASSDGDSYNEQFF; cdr3_nt: TGTGCCAGCAGCGACGGGGACTCCTACAATGAGCAGTTCTTC
d_call: TRBD1; v_call: TRBV24-1; j_call: TRBJ2-3; clone_size: NA; cdr3_aa: CATSSSRTGTTDTQYF; cdr3_nt: TGTGCCACCAGCTCTAGTAGGACAGGGACCACAGATACGCAGTATTTT
d_call: NA; v_call: TRBV28; j_call: TRBJ2-7; clone_size: NA; cdr3_aa: CASPLEGIGSYEQYF; cdr3_nt: TGTGCCAGCCCCCTGGAAGGGATTGGCTCCTACGAGCAGTACTTC
d_call: TRBD2; v_call: TRBV4-2; j_call: TRBJ2-1; clone_size: NA; cdr3_aa: CASSQASGGNFLTNYNEQFF; cdr3_nt: TGTGCCAGCAGCCAAGCCAGCGGGGGGAATTTCCTCACAAATTACAATGAGCAGTTCTTC
d_call: NA; v_call: TRBV5-5; j_call: TRBJ2-7; clone_size: once; cdr3_aa: CASSLAGGADEQYF; cdr3_nt: TGTGCCAGCAGCTTGGCGGGCGGGGCCGACGAGCAGTACTTC
d_call: TRBD2; v_call: TRBV5-4; j_call: TRBJ2-2; clone_size: few; cdr3_aa: CASSRGGALNTGELFF; cdr3_nt: TGTGCCAGCAGCCGGGGAGGGGCTCTAAACACCGGGGAGCTGTTTTTT
d_call: NA; v_call: TRBV12-5; j_call: TRBJ2-2; clone_size: NA; cdr3_aa: CASGLAPPVELFF; cdr3_nt: TGTGCTAGTGGTTTGGCTCCTCCGGTGGAGCTGTTTTTT
d_call: NA; v_call: TRBV5-1; j_call: TRBJ2-1; clone_size: NA; cdr3_aa: CASSLDSPSYNEQFF; cdr3_nt: TGCGCCAGCAGCTTGGACAGTCCGTCCTACAATGAGCAGTTCTTC
d_call: NA; v_call: TRBV19; j_call: TRBJ2-7; clone_size: NA; cdr3_aa: CASSKLGAYEQYF; cdr3_nt: TGTGCCAGTAGTAAACTAGGGGCGTACGAGCAGTACTTC
d_call: NA; v_call: TRBV7-2; j_call: TRBJ2-7; clone_size: NA; cdr3_aa: CASSLKVPYEQYF; cdr3_nt: TGTGCCAGCAGCTTAAAAGTCCCCTACGAGCAGTACTTC
d_call: TRBD2; v_call: TRBV4-3; j_call: TRBJ2-3; clone_size: NA; cdr3_aa: CASSLGTGTSGGPYTDTQYF; cdr3_nt: TGCGCCAGCAGCCTCGGGACCGGGACTAGCGGGGGGCCATACACAGATACGCAGTATTTT
d_call: NA; v_call: TRBV5-1; j_call: TRBJ2-7; clone_size: NA; cdr3_aa: CASSLGGVNEQYF; cdr3_nt: TGCGCCAGCAGCTTGGGAGGGGTCAACGAGCAGTACTTC
d_call: TRBD1; v_call: TRBV5-1; j_call: TRBJ1-4; clone_size: NA; cdr3_aa: CASSLGQTPWREKLFF; cdr3_nt: TGCGCCAGCAGCCTGGGACAGACCCCTTGGCGGGAAAAACTGTTTTTT
d_call: TRBD1; v_call: TRBV9; j_call: TRBJ1-6; clone_size: NA; cdr3_aa: CASSVRSGTGPSPLHF; cdr3_nt: TGTGCCAGCAGCGTAAGGTCCGGGACAGGTCCTTCACCCCTCCACTTT
d_call: NA; v_call: TRBV11-1; j_call: TRBJ1-1; clone_size: NA; cdr3_aa: CASSLDLAAPNTEAFF; cdr3_nt: TGTGCCAGCAGCTTAGATTTAGCAGCTCCGAACACTGAAGCTTTCTTT
d_call: NA; v_call: TRBV19; j_call: TRBJ1-5; clone_size: NA; cdr3_aa: CASRRREGNQPQHF; cdr3_nt: TGTGCCAGTAGGCGCAGAGAAGGCAATCAGCCCCAGCATTTT
d_call: NA; v_call: TRBV10-3; j_call: TRBJ2-3; clone_size: NA; cdr3_aa: CAISEFGARDTQYF; cdr3_nt: TGTGCCATCAGTGAGTTCGGGGCCAGGGATACGCAGTATTTT
d_call: TRBD1; v_call: TRBV19; j_call: TRBJ1-5; clone_size: NA; cdr3_aa: CASSHPDRASNQPQHF; cdr3_nt: TGTGCCAGTAGTCACCCCGACAGGGCTAGCAATCAGCCCCAGCATTTT
d_call: TRBD1; v_call: TRBV2; j_call: TRBJ2-5; clone_size: NA; cdr3_aa: CASSGRDRETQYF; cdr3_nt: TGTGCCAGCAGTGGACGGGACAGAGAGACCCAGTACTTC
d_call: NA; v_call: TRBV5-8; j_call: TRBJ1-6; clone_size: once; cdr3_aa: CASSLSSISPLHF; cdr3_nt: TGTGCCAGCAGCTTATCGTCCATTTCACCCCTCCACTTT
d_call: NA; v_call: TRBV3-1/TRBV3-2; j_call: TRBJ2-3; clone_size: once; cdr3_aa: CASSLRVVGASTDTQYF; cdr3_nt: TGTGCCAGCAGCCTTAGGGTCGTGGGGGCGAGCACAGATACGCAGTATTTT
d_call: TRBD1; v_call: TRBV28; j_call: TRBJ2-7; clone_size: NA; cdr3_aa: CASSLSGGYEQYF; cdr3_nt: TGTGCCAGCAGTTTATCAGGGGGCTACGAGCAGTACTTC
d_call: TRBD2; v_call: TRBV9; j_call: TRBJ2-1; clone_size: once; cdr3_aa: CASSVGVAGGPGEQFF; cdr3_nt: TGTGCCAGCAGCGTAGGGGTAGCGGGGGGGCCCGGTGAGCAGTTCTTC
d_call: TRBD1; v_call: TRBV5-5; j_call: TRBJ1-2; clone_size: NA; cdr3_aa: CASSLGDRVPRVYGYTF; cdr3_nt: TGTGCCAGCAGCCTGGGGGACAGGGTTCCAAGGGTCTATGGCTACACCTTC
d_call: NA; v_call: TRBV28; j_call: TRBJ1-1; clone_size: NA; cdr3_aa: CASSTYRVNEAFF; cdr3_nt: TGTGCCAGCAGTACCTACAGGGTAAATGAAGCTTTCTTT
d_call: NA; v_call: TRBV4-1; j_call: TRBJ1-3; clone_size: NA; cdr3_aa: CASSQDPATASGNTIYF; cdr3_nt: TGCGCCAGCAGCCAAGATCCGGCAACAGCGAGTGGAAACACCATATATTTT
d_call: NA; v_call: TRBV7-3; j_call: TRBJ1-1; clone_size: NA; cdr3_aa: CASSVGQNTEAFF; cdr3_nt: TGTGCCAGCAGCGTCGGACAGAACACTGAAGCTTTCTTT
d_call: NA; v_call: TRBV5-4; j_call: TRBJ2-7; clone_size: NA; cdr3_aa: CASSSVPVPVYEQYF; cdr3_nt: TGTGCCAGCAGCTCAGTACCGGTCCCGGTCTACGAGCAGTACTTC
d_call: TRBD1; v_call: TRBV6-6; j_call: TRBJ2-2; clone_size: once; cdr3_aa: CASSPFYSGTANTGELFF; cdr3_nt: TGTGCCAGCAGTCCCTTCTATTCCGGGACAGCGAACACCGGGGAGCTGTTTTTT
d_call: NA; v_call: TRBV30; j_call: TRBJ1-3; clone_size: NA; cdr3_aa: CAWSDGNTIYF; cdr3_nt: TGTGCCTGGAGTGATGGAAACACCATATATTTT
d_call: NA; v_call: TRBV15; j_call: TRBJ1-4; clone_size: NA; cdr3_aa: CATSREGGSGNEKLFF; cdr3_nt: TGTGCCACCAGCAGAGAAGGGGGATCGGGTAATGAAAAACTGTTTTTT
d_call: NA; v_call: TRBV28; j_call: TRBJ2-5; clone_size: NA; cdr3_aa: CASRRGAAQETQYF; cdr3_nt: TGTGCCAGCAGGCGCGGGGCGGCCCAAGAGACCCAGTACTTC
d_call: TRBD1; v_call: TRBV18; j_call: TRBJ2-7; clone_size: NA; cdr3_aa: CASSPPDRVYEQYF; cdr3_nt: TGTGCCAGCTCACCACCGGACAGGGTATACGAGCAGTACTTC
d_call: TRBD1; v_call: TRBV6-5; j_call: TRBJ1-2; clone_size: NA; cdr3_aa: CASRRDREGGYTF; cdr3_nt: TGTGCCAGTCGACGGGACAGGGAGGGAGGCTACACCTTC
d_call: TRBD1; v_call: TRBV11-2; j_call: TRBJ2-3; clone_size: NA; cdr3_aa: CASSLGGTGWTQYF; cdr3_nt: TGTGCCAGCAGCTTAGGTGGGACAGGGTGGACGCAGTATTTT
d_call: NA; v_call: TRBV19; j_call: TRBJ2-2; clone_size: NA; cdr3_aa: CASSDPRGGLTGELFF; cdr3_nt: TGTGCCAGTAGTGATCCGAGGGGGGGCCTCACCGGGGAGCTGTTTTTT
d_call: NA; v_call: TRBV4-2; j_call: TRBJ2-7; clone_size: NA; cdr3_aa: CASSQLRGEGSYEQYF; cdr3_nt: TGTGCCAGCAGCCAATTACGGGGTGAGGGCTCCTACGAGCAGTACTTC
d_call: NA; v_call: TRBV7-3; j_call: TRBJ1-1; clone_size: NA; cdr3_aa: CASSLGGPTEAFF; cdr3_nt: TGTGCCAGCAGCTTAGGGGGGCCCACTGAAGCTTTCTTT
d_call: NA; v_call: TRBV11-2; j_call: TRBJ1-1; clone_size: NA; cdr3_aa: CASSTESSLAENTEAFF; cdr3_nt: TGTGCCAGCAGCACCGAGTCCTCCCTGGCGGAAAACACTGAAGCTTTCTTT